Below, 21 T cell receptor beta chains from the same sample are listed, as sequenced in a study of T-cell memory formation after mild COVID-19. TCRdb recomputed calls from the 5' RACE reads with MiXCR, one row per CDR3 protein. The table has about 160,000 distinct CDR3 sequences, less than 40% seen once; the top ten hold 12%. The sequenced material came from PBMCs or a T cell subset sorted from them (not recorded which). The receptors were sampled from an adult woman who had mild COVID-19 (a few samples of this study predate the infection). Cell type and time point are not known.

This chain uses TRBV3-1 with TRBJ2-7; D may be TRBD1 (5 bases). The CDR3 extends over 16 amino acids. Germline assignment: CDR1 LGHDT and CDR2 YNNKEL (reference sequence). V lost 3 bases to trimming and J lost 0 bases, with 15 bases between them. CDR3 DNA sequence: TGTGCCAGCAGCCATTCTGACAGAATACCCTCCTACGAGCAGTACTTC. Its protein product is CASSHSDRIPSYEQYF.

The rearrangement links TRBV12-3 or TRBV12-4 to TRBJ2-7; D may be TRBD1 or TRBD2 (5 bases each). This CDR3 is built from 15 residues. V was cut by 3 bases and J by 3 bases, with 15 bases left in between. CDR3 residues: CASSFRDRSYYEQYF. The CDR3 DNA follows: TGTGCCAGCAGTTTCCGGGACCGGTCATACTACGAGCAGTACTTC.

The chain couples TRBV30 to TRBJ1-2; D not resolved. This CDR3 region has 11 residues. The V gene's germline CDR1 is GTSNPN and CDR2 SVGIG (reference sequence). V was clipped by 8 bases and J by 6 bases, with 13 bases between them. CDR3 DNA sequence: TGTGCCCTCTGCGACGAAGATGGCTACACCTTC. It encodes CALCDEDGYTF.

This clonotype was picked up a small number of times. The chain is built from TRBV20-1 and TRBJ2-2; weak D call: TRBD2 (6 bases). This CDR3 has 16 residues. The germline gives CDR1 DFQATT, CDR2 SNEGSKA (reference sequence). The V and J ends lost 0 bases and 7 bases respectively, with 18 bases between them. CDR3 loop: CSARDTFAGTGGELFF. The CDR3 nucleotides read TGCAGTGCTAGAGATACGTTTGCGGGGACGGGCGGGGAGCTGTTTTTT.

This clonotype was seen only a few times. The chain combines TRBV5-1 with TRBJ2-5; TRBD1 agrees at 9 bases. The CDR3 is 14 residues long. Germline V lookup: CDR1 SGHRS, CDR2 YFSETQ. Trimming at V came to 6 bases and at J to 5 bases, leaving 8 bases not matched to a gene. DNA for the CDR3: TGCGCCAGCAACCCGGGACAGGGTGAGGAGACCCAGTACTTC. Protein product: CASNPGQGEETQYF.

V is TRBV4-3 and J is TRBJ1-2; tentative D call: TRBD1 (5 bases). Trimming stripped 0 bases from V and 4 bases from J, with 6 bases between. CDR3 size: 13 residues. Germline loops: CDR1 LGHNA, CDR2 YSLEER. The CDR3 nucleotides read TGCGCCAGCAGCCAAGACGGGGCCTATGGCTACACCTTC. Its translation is CASSQDGAYGYTF.

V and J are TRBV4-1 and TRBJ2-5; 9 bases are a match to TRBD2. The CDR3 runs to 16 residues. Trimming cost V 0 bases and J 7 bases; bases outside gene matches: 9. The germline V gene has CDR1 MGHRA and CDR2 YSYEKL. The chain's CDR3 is CASSQDLAGGPVTQYF. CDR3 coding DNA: TGCGCCAGCAGCCAAGATTTGGCGGGGGGGCCTGTGACCCAGTACTTC.

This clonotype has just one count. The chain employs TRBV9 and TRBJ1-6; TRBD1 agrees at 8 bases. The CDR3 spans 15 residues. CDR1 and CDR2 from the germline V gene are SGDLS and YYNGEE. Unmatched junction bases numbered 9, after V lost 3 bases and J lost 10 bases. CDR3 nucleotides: TGTGCCAGCAGCGCAGGACAGGGTACCGGATCACCCCTCCACTTT. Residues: CASSAGQGTGSPLHF.

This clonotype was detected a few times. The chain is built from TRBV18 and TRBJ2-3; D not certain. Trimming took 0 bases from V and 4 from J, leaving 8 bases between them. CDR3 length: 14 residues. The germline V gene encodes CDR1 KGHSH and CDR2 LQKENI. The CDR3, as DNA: TGTGCCAGCTCACCACCATCTCGGTCAGATACGCAGTATTTT. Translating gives CASSPPSRSDTQYF.

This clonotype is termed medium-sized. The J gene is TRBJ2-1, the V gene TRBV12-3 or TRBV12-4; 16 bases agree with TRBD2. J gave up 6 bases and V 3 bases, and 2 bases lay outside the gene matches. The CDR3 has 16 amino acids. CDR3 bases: TGTGCCAGCAGTTTGGGACTAGCGGGGGGGCCCAATGAGCAGTTCTTC. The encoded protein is CASSLGLAGGPNEQFF.

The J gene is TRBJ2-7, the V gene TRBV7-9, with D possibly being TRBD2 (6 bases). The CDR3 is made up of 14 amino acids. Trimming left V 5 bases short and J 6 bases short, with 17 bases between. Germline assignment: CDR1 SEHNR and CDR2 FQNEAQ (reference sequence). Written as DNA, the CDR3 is TGTGCCAGCAGCCGGTTGGAGGGTCTGGTCGAGCAGTACTTC. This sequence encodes CASSRLEGLVEQYF.

The CDR3 bases are TGTGCTAGTGGTTTGGTAGCGGGAGCCTACAATGAGCAGTTCTTC. It translates to CASGLVAGAYNEQFF. V is TRBV12-5 and J is TRBJ2-1; 8 bases match TRBD2. In germline, CDR1 is LGHNT, CDR2 FRNRAP. The CDR3 is 15 residues long. Trimming removed 0 bases from V and 2 bases from J; junction bases left unmatched: 0.

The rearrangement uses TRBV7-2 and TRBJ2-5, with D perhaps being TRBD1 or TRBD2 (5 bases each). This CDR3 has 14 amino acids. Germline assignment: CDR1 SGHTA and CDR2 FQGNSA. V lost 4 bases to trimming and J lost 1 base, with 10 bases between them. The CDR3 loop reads CASSWPGRQETQYF. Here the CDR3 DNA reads TGTGCCAGCAGCTGGCCGGGACGCCAAGAGACCCAGTACTTC.

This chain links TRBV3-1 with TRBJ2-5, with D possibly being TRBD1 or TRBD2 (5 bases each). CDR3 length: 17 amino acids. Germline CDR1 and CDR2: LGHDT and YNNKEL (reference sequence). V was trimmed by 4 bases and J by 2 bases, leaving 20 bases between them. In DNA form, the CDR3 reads TGTGCCAGCAGCCGCGTCCGAGAGGGGAGCGCTCAAGAGACCCAGTACTTC. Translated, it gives CASSRVREGSAQETQYF.

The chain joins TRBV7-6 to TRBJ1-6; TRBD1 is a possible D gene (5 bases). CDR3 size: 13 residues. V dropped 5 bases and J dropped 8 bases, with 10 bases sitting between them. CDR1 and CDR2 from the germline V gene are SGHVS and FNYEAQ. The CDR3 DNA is TGTGCCAGCAGCCGGGGGGTTGATTCACCCCTCCACTTT. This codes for CASSRGVDSPLHF.

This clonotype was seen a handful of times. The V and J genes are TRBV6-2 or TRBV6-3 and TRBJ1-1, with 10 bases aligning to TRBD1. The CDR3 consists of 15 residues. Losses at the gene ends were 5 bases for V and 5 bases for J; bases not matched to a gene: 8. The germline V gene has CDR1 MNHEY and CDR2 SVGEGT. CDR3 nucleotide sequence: TGTGCCAGCAGTACACAGACAGGGGGCTGGACTGAAGCTTTCTTT. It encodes CASSTQTGGWTEAFF.

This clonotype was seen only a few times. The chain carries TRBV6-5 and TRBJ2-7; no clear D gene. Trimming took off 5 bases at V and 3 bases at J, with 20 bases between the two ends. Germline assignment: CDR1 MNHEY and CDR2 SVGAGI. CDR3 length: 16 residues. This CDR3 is CASSAQTPAYGYEQYF. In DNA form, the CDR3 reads TGTGCCAGCAGTGCCCAGACTCCGGCGTATGGCTACGAGCAGTACTTC.

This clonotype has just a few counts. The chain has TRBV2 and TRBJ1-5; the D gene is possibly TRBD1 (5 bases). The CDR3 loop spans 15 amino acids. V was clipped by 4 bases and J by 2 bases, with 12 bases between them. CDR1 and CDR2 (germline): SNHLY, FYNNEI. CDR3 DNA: TGTGCCAGCAGTGCAGGGAGAAGGGGCAATCAGCCCCAGCATTTT. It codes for CASSAGRRGNQPQHF.

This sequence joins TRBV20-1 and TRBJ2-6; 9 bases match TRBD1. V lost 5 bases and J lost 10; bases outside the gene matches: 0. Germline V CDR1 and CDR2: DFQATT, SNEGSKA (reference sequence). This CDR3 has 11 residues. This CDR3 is CSAGTGNVLTF. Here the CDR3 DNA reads TGCAGTGCTGGGACAGGGAACGTCCTGACTTTC.

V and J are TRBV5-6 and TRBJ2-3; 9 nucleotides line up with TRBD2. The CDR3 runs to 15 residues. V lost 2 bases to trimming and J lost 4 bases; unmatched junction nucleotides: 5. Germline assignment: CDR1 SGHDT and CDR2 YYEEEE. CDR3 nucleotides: TGTGCCAGCAGCTTAGTAGCGGGAGCTGCAGATACGCAGTATTTT. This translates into CASSLVAGAADTQYF.

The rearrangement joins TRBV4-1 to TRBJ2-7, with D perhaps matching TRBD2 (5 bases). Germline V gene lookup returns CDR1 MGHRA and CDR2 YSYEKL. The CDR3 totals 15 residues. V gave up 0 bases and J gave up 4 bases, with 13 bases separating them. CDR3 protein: CASSQEQLGPYEQYF. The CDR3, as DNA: TGCGCCAGCAGCCAAGAACAACTAGGTCCGTACGAGCAGTACTTC.